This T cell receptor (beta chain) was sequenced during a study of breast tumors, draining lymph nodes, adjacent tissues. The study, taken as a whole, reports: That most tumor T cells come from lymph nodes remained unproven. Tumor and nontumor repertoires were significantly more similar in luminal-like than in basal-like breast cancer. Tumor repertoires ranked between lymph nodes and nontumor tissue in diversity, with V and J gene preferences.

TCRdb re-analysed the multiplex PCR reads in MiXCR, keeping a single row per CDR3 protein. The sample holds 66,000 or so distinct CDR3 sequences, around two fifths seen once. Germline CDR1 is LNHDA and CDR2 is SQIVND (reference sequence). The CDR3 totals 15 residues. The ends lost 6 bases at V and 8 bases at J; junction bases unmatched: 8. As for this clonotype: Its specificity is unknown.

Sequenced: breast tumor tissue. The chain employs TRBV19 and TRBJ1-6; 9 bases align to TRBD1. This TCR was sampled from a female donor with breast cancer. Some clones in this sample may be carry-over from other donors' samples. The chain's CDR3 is CASRGRGTGYSPLHF. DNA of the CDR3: TGTGCCAGTAGAGGCCGCGGGACAGGGTATTCACCCCTCCACTTT. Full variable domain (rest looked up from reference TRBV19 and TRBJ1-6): DGGITQSPKYLFRKEGQNVTLSCEQNLNHDAMYWYRQDPGQGLRLIYYSQIVNDFQKGDIAEGYSVSREKKESFPLTVTSAQKNPTAFYLCASRGRGTGYSPLHFGNGTRLTVT.